The 26 T cell receptor beta chains given below trace back to one sample, sequenced in a study of Ad26.COV2.S vaccination and SARS-CoV-2 variants. Sample treatment: over 15 received Ad26.COV2.S at low or high dose, single or two shots; roughly five received placebo; per-sample allocation not given. It was on day 63 after the first vaccine or placebo injection that samples were taken. The assay was immunoSEQ multiplex PCR, and TCRdb's table has in-frame clones only and misses some. The sample consists of under 550,000 clones, approximately 88% of them appearing once. The source material was peripheral blood, sampled in a trial of Ad26.COV2.S vaccine versus placebo. Receptor source: a person aged 18-60 years who received the Ad26.COV2.S COVID-19 vaccine or a placebo.

This chain connects TRBV6-9 to TRBJ2-3, with unresolved D. The CDR3 contains 15 residues. CDR1 is MNHGY and CDR2 is SVAAGI in the germline V gene. Trimming shortened V by 6 bases and J by 1 base, and 14 bases separated the two germline ends. CDR3 bases: TGTGCCAGCAGCCTACACCCCGACTGCACAGATACGCAGTATTTT. Translation: CASSLHPDCTDTQYF.

The chain links TRBV4-1 to TRBJ2-7; TRBD1 or TRBD2 may be the D gene (6 bases each). V shed 4 bases and J shed 7 bases, with 14 bases lying between them. The CDR3 spans 13 residues. Germline V lookup: CDR1 MGHRA, CDR2 YSYEKL. CDR3 sequence (DNA): TGCGCCAGCAGCCCCTCCGGGGGCTGGGAGCAGTACTTC. Protein product: CASSPSGGWEQYF.

V usage is TRBV7-9 and J usage is TRBJ1-2, with D perhaps TRBD1 (5 bases). This CDR3 spans 13 amino acids. Germline V CDR1 and CDR2: SEHNR, FQNEAQ (reference sequence). The V and J ends lost 1 base and 4 bases respectively, with 7 bases between them. CDR3 residues: CASSLDQGYGYTF. CDR3 nucleotide sequence: TGTGCCAGCAGCTTAGACCAGGGCTATGGCTACACCTTC.

The V call is TRBV19, the J call TRBJ1-1, with a weak D call TRBD1 (6 bases). The germline gives CDR1 LNHDA, CDR2 SQIVND (reference sequence). The CDR3 sequence is 14 residues long. The V and J ends lost 7 bases and 2 bases respectively, with 14 bases between them. The CDR3 region has the DNA TGTGCCAGTAAATTCAGGGGTGATAACACTGAAGCTTTCTTT. Protein product: CASKFRGDNTEAFF.

The chain has TRBV4-1 and TRBJ1-3; 9 bases map to TRBD1. V lost 4 bases and J lost 3; bases outside the gene matches: 4. This CDR3 has 15 amino acids. CDR1 and CDR2 (germline): MGHRA, YSYEKL. The CDR3 spells CASSLQGAFGNTIYF. DNA for the CDR3: TGCGCCAGCAGCCTACAGGGGGCATTTGGAAACACCATATATTTT.

The chain links TRBV3-1 (or the pseudogene TRBV3-2) to TRBJ1-1, with 7 bases fitting TRBD1. The CDR3 runs to 16 residues. Germline-derived CDR1 and CDR2 are LGHDT and YNNKEL (reference sequence). Trimming took 6 bases from V and 0 from J; bases not matched to a gene: 10. Written as DNA, the CDR3 is TGTGCCAGCAGGCCCGACAGGGCCGAACTGAACACTGAAGCTTTCTTT. It specifies CASRPDRAELNTEAFF.

The V and J genes are TRBV6-5 and TRBJ2-2, with a tentative D call TRBD2 (6 bases). This CDR3 is 15 amino acids long. The germline V and J ends were trimmed by 5 bases and 0 bases, with 10 bases remaining between them. The V gene's germline CDR1 is MNHEY and CDR2 SVGAGI. The CDR3 region is CASSPAGTNTGELFF. The CDR3 coding sequence is TGTGCCAGCAGTCCCGCGGGGACGAACACCGGGGAGCTGTTTTTT.

The V gene is TRBV6-2 or TRBV6-3, the J gene TRBJ2-4, with D maybe TRBD2 (6 bases). The CDR3 sequence is 11 residues long. Germline CDR1 and CDR2: MNHEY and SVGEGT. Trimming removed 6 bases at V and 8 bases at J, with 8 bases between. This chain's CDR3 is CASSRGYIQYF. The CDR3 DNA is TGTGCCAGCAGCCGGGGGTACATTCAGTACTTC.

V and J are TRBV7-3 and TRBJ2-7; D possibly uses TRBD1 or TRBD2 (5 bases each). Trimming stripped 3 bases from V and 0 bases from J, with 9 bases between. The CDR3 covers 14 residues. Germline V CDR1 and CDR2: SGHTA, FQGTGA. The CDR3 DNA reads TGTGCCAGCAGCTTGCTGGGACCCTCCTACGAGCAGTACTTC. Encoded protein: CASSLLGPSYEQYF.

This clone was seen only once. The V and J genes are TRBV7-9 and TRBJ2-2; no clear D gene. From germline, CDR1 is SEHNR and CDR2 FQNEAQ (reference sequence). This CDR3 spans 15 amino acids. Trimming cost V 5 bases and J 7 bases, with 17 bases left between them. The CDR3: CASSPNPAGRGELFF. Here the CDR3 DNA reads TGTGCCAGCAGCCCAAATCCCGCCGGGCGCGGGGAGCTGTTTTTT. Based on the CDR3 plus reference TRBV7-9 and TRBJ2-2, the full variable domain is DTGVSQNPRHKITKRGQNVTFRCDPISEHNRLYWYRQTLGQGPEFLTYFQNEAQLEKSRLLSDRFSAERPKGSFSTLEIQRTEQGDSAMYLCASSPNPAGRGELFFGEGSRLTVL.

This sequence joins TRBV6-6 and TRBJ2-5; a possible D gene is TRBD1 (5 bases). The CDR3 length is 13 residues. The germline gives CDR1 MNHNY, CDR2 SVGAGI (reference sequence). V dropped 7 bases and J dropped 3 bases, with 12 bases sitting between them. The CDR3 DNA is TGTGCCAGCAACAGGTCCCCCGAAGAGACCCAGTACTTC. Its translation is CASNRSPEETQYF.

The rearrangement uses TRBV24-1 and TRBJ2-7, with D unclear. This CDR3 contains 14 residues. The germline V and J ends were trimmed by 4 bases and 3 bases, with 12 bases remaining between them. Germline loops: CDR1 KGHDR, CDR2 SFDVKD. CDR3 sequence reads: CATSDPGSHYEQYF. CDR3 bases: TGTGCCACCAGTGACCCAGGATCCCACTACGAGCAGTACTTC.

J is TRBJ2-5 and V is TRBV29-1, with D perhaps given as TRBD1 or TRBD2 (5 bases each). The V end lost 3 bases, the J end lost 1 base, and 15 bases lay between the germline ends. CDR1 SQVTM and CDR2 ANQGSEA come from the germline V gene. CDR3 size: 15 residues. The CDR3: CSVDGTGLGQETQYF. CDR3 nucleotides: TGCAGCGTTGATGGTACGGGGCTAGGCCAAGAGACCCAGTACTTC.

The genes are TRBV7-9 and TRBJ1-1; the match to TRBD1 covers 10 bases. This CDR3 contains 15 residues. From germline, CDR1 is SEHNR and CDR2 FQNEAQ (reference sequence). With V trimmed by 5 bases and J by 5 bases, 8 bases remained unmatched. The CDR3 sequence: CASSLWGTGETEAFF. Written as DNA, the CDR3 is TGTGCCAGCAGCCTCTGGGGGACAGGGGAAACTGAAGCTTTCTTT. The whole variable domain, filled in from reference TRBV7-9 and TRBJ1-1, reads DTGVSQNPRHKITKRGQNVTFRCDPISEHNRLYWYRQTLGQGPEFLTYFQNEAQLEKSRLLSDRFSAERPKGSFSTLEIQRTEQGDSAMYLCASSLWGTGETEAFFGQGTRLTVV.

The V call is TRBV5-1, the J call TRBJ2-7; 8 positions agree with TRBD1. Germline V lookup: CDR1 SGHRS, CDR2 YFSETQ. CDR3 length: 14 amino acids. J lost 4 bases, V lost 3 bases, and 6 bases had no gene match. CDR3 coding DNA: TGCGCCAGCAGCTCCGGACAGGGTCGGTACGAGCAGTACTTC. Protein: CASSSGQGRYEQYF.

The rearrangement uses TRBV25-1 and TRBJ2-7; D is uncertain. The CDR3 length is 15 residues. The germline gives CDR1 MGHDK, CDR2 SYGVNS. Trimming removed 1 base at V and 3 bases at J, with 13 bases between. The CDR3 sequence is CASSELGSLHYEQYF. CDR3 bases: TGTGCCAGCAGTGAATTGGGCAGCTTACACTACGAGCAGTACTTC.

The rearrangement links TRBV24-1 to TRBJ2-3, with a weak D call TRBD2 (5 bases). Germline CDR1 reads KGHDR; CDR2 reads SFDVKD. V was trimmed by 0 bases and J by 2 bases, leaving 14 bases between them. The CDR3 spans 17 residues. The CDR3 coding sequence is TGTGCCACCAGTGATTTGAGAGGGCCTGGGTACACAGATACGCAGTATTTT. Encoded protein: CATSDLRGPGYTDTQYF.

The V gene is TRBV3-1 (or the pseudogene TRBV3-2), the J gene TRBJ1-4, with D unresolved. Looked up from germline, CDR1 is LGHDT and CDR2 is YNNKEL (reference sequence). V was clipped by 0 bases and J by 4 bases, with 9 bases between them. The CDR3 totals 15 residues. The CDR3 nucleotides are TGTGCCAGCAGCCAAGATCCTGGAAATAATGAAAAACTGTTTTTT. Its protein product is CASSQDPGNNEKLFF.

The genes are TRBV6-1 and TRBJ2-1, with D perhaps TRBD1 or TRBD2 (6 bases each). From germline, CDR1 is MNHNS and CDR2 SASEGT. Trimming removed 3 bases from V and 9 bases from J, with 15 bases in between. The CDR3 is made up of 14 amino acids. CDR3: CASSERGRQAEQFF. The CDR3 bases are TGTGCCAGCAGTGAGAGGGGGAGGCAAGCTGAGCAGTTCTTC.

V and J are TRBV5-4 and TRBJ2-7; no reliable D call. The germline V gene has CDR1 SGHNT and CDR2 YYREEE (reference sequence). This CDR3 spans 14 amino acids. V was shortened by 0 bases and J by 0 bases, with 7 bases between the two germline ends. CDR3 in amino acids: CASSLGRNSYEQYF. CDR3 in DNA: TGTGCCAGCAGCTTGGGACGGAACTCCTACGAGCAGTACTTC.

V gene TRBV28 combines with J gene TRBJ1-2, with TRBD1 matching over 8 bases. This CDR3 spans 15 amino acids. After removal of 2 bases from V and 9 bases from J, the junction contained 11 bases not matched to a gene. Germline V gives CDR1 MDHEN, CDR2 SYDVKM. The DNA for the CDR3 is TGTGCCAGCAGTTTACTCTCGGACAGGGTGAAGCGCTACACCTTC. Amino acids: CASSLLSDRVKRYTF.

The CDR3 is CASSFSPASTSPDTQYF. In DNA form, the CDR3 reads TGTGCCAGCAGCTTTTCCCCCGCCTCGACCTCCCCAGATACGCAGTATTTT. J is TRBJ2-3 and V is TRBV7-9, with unresolved D. Trimming removed 3 bases from V and 4 bases from J, with 20 bases in between. Looked up from germline, CDR1 is SEHNR and CDR2 is FQNEAQ (reference sequence). This CDR3 region has 17 residues.

This sequence joins TRBV6-1 and TRBJ2-7; TRBD1 or TRBD2 may be the D gene (5 bases each). The CDR3 consists of 15 residues. V lost 3 bases and J 0 bases, leaving 12 bases between the germline ends. The germline V gene encodes CDR1 MNHNS and CDR2 SASEGT. The CDR3 sequence is CASSEWGMSSYEQYF. Written as DNA, the CDR3 is TGTGCCAGCAGTGAGTGGGGGATGAGCTCCTACGAGCAGTACTTC.

The chain joins TRBV5-6 to TRBJ2-7, with D perhaps assigned TRBD1 or TRBD2 (6 bases each). V lost 4 bases, J lost 2 bases, and 16 bases lay in between. Germline CDR1 reads SGHDT; CDR2 reads YYEEEE. CDR3 length equals 15 residues. The CDR3 coding sequence is TGTGCCAGCAGCGCCCCGGGGGCTCGGCCCTACGAGCAGTACTTC. Translated: CASSAPGARPYEQYF.

The chain employs TRBV6-6 and TRBJ1-1; a weak D match, TRBD1 (6 bases). Trimming took off 6 bases at V and 3 bases at J, with 14 bases between the two ends. CDR3 length: 14 amino acids. Germline CDR1 MNHNY, CDR2 SVGAGI (reference sequence). CDR3 DNA sequence: TGTGCCAGCAGGAGGGAGGGGGGGGACACTGAAGCTTTCTTT. Protein product: CASRREGGDTEAFF.

The V gene is TRBV4-3, the J gene TRBJ2-3; D not certain. The V gene lost 2 bases and the J gene lost 5 bases, with 17 bases spanning the gap. Germline V gives CDR1 LGHNA, CDR2 YSLEER. The CDR3 has 16 amino acids. The CDR3 region is CASSQTFGSVLDTQYF. CDR3 sequence (DNA): TGCGCCAGCAGCCAAACATTTGGGTCGGTGTTAGATACGCAGTATTTT.